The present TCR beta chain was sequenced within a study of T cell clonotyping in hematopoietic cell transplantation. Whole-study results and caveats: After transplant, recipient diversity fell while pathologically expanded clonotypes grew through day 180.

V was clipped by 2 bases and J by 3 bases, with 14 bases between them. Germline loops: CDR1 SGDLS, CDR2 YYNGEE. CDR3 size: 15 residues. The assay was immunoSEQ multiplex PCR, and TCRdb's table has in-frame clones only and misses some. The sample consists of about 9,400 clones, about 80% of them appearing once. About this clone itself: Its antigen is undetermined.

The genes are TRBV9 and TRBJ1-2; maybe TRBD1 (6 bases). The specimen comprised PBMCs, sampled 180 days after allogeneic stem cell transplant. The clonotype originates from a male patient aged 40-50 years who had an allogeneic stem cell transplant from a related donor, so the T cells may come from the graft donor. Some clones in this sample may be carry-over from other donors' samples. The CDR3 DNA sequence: TGTGCCAGCAGCGTGGTCCCAGGGGTTGACTATGGCTACACCTTC. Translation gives CASSVVPGVDYGYTF.